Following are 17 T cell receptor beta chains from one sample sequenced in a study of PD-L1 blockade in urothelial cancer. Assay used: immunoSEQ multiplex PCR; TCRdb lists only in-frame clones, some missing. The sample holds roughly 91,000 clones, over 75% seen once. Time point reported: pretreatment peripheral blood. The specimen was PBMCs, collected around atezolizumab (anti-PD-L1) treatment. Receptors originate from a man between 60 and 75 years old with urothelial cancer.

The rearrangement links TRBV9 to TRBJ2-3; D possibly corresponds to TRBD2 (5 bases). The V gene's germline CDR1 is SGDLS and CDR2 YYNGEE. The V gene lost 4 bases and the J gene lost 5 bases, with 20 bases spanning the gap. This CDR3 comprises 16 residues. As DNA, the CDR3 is TGTGCCAGCAGCCCTCTAGCTTATCGTATTGGAGATACGCAGTATTTT. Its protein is CASSPLAYRIGDTQYF.

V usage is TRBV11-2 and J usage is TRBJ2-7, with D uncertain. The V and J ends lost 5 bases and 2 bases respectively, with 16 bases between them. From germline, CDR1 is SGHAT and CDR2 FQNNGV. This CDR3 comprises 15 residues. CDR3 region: CASSLPTTKPYEQYF. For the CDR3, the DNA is TGTGCCAGCAGCCTGCCGACAACGAAACCCTACGAGCAGTACTTC.

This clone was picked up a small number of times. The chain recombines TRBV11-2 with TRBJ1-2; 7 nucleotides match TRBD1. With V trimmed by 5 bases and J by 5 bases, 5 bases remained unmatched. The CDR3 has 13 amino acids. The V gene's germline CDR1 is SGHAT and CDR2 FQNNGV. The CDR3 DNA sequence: TGTGCCAGCAGCATCGACAGGGAATATGGCTACACCTTC. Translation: CASSIDREYGYTF.

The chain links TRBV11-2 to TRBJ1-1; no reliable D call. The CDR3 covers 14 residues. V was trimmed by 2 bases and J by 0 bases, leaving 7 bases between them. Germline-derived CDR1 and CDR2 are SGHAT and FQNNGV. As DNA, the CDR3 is TGTGCCAGCAGCTTATTGTCAGTGAACACTGAAGCTTTCTTT. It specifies CASSLLSVNTEAFF. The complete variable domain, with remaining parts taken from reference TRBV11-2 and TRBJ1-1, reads EAGVAQSPRYKIIEKRQSVAFWCNPISGHATLYWYQQILGQGPKLLIQFQNNGVVDDSQLPKDRFSAERLKGVDSTLKIQPAKLEDSAVYLCASSLLSVNTEAFFGQGTRLTVV.

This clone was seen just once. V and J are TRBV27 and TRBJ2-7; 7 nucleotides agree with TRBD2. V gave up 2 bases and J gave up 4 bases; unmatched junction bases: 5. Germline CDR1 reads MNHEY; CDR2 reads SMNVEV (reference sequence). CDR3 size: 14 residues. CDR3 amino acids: CASSLTSEGYEQYF. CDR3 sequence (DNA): TGTGCCAGCAGTTTAACTAGCGAGGGGTACGAGCAGTACTTC.

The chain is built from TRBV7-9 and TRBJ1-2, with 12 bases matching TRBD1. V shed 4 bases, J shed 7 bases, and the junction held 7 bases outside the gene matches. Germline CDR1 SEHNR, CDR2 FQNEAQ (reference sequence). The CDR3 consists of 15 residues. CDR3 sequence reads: CASSSWDRGLVGYTF. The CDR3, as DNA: TGTGCCAGCAGCTCCTGGGACAGGGGGCTAGTTGGCTACACCTTC.

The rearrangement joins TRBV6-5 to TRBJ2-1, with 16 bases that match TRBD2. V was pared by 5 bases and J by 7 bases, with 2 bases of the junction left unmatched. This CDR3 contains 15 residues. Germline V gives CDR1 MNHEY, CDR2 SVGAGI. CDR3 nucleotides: TGTGCCAGCAGTGGGACTAGCGGGAGGGCAAATGAGCAGTTCTTC. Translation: CASSGTSGRANEQFF.

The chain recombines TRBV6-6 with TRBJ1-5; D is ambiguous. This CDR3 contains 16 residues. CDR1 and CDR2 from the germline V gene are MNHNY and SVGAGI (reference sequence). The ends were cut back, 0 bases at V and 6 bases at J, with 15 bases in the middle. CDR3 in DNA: TGTGCCAGCAGTTACTCGATGTACCGGGATATTCAGCCCCAGCATTTT. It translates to CASSYSMYRDIQPQHF.

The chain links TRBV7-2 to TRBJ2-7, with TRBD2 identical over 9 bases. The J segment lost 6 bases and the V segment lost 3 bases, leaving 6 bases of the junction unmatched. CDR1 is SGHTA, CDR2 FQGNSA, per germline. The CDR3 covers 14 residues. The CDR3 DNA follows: TGTGCCAGCAGCTTTAGCGGGAGAGGGACCGAGCAGTACTTC. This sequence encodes CASSFSGRGTEQYF.

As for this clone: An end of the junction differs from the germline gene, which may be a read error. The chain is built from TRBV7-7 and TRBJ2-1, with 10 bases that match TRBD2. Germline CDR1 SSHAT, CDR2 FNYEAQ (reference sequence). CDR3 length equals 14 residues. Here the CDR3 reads CASSPTSGNNEQFF. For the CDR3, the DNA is TGTGCTAGCAGCCCCACTAGCGGGAACAATGAGCAGTTCTTC.

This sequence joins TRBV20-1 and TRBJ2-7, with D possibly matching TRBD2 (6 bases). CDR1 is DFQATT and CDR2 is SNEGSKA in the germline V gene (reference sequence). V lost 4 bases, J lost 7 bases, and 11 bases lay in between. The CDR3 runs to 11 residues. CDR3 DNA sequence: TGCAGTGCTACACCACGGGAGGAGCAGTACTTC. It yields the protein CSATPREEQYF.

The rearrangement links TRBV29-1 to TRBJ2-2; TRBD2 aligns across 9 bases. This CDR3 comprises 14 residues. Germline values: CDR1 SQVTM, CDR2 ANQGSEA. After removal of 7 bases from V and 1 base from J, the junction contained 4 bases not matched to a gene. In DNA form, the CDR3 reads TGCAGCGCGGCGGGGGGGTTGAACACCGGGGAGCTGTTTTTT. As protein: CSAAGGLNTGELFF.

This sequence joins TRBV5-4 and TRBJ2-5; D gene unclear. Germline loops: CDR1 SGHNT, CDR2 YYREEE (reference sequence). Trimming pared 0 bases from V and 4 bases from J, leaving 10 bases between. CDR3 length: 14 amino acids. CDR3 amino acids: CASSLGRGTETQYF. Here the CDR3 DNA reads TGTGCCAGCAGCTTGGGCCGAGGTACAGAGACCCAGTACTTC.

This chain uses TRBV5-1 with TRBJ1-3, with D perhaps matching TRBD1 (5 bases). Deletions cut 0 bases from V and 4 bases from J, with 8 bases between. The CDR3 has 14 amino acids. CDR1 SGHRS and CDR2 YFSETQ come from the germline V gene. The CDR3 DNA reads TGCGCCAGCAGCTTGGAGGGGCTGGGAAACACCATATATTTT. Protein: CASSLEGLGNTIYF.

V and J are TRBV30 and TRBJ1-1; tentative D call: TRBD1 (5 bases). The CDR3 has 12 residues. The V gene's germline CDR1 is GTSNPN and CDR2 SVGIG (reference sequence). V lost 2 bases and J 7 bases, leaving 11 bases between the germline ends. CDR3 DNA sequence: TGTGCCTGGAGTCCGGGGGGTGATGAAGCTTTCTTT. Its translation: CAWSPGGDEAFF.

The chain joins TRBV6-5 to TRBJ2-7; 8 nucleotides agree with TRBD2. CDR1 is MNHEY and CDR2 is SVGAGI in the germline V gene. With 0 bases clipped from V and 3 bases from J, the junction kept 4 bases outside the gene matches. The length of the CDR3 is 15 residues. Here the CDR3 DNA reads TGTGCCAGCAGTTACTCTCCGGGGGGGCACTACGAGCAGTACTTC. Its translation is CASSYSPGGHYEQYF.

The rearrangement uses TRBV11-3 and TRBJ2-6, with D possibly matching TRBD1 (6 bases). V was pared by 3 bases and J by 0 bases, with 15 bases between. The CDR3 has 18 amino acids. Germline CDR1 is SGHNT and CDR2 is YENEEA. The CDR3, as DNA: TGTGCCAGCAGCTTTCTGACAGGTATTACCTCTGGGGCCAACGTCCTGACTTTC. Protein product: CASSFLTGITSGANVLTF.